Shown below are 2 T cell receptor beta chains from a single sample sequenced in a study of shared clonotypes between healthy human individuals. The naive CD8 subset, CD45RO-negative cells positively selected for CCR7, excluded terminally differentiated effector memory CD45RA+ cells. Sequencing was performed with immunoSEQ multiplex PCR; in TCRdb, only in-frame clones are kept and a portion is missing. The sample lists 1.5 million to 2.5 million clones, around 96% seen once, with roughly 1% in the top ten. The sequenced material came from naive CD8+ T cells sorted from blood. These TCRs come from a man younger than 30 in good health.

J is TRBJ2-5 and V is TRBV15, with a weak D call TRBD1 (5 bases). CDR1 and CDR2 (germline): LNHNV, YYDKDF (reference sequence). CDR3 length equals 15 residues. V was shortened by 2 bases and J by 4 bases, with 14 bases between the two germline ends. The CDR3 region is CATSRSFSGSETQYF. CDR3 coding DNA: TGTGCCACCAGCAGATCTTTCTCAGGGTCAGAGACCCAGTACTTC.

Worth noting for this clone: This sample also contains other DNA sequences that code for the same CDR3. The chain carries TRBV7-9 and TRBJ2-7; 9 nucleotides match TRBD1. CDR1 and CDR2 from the germline V gene are SEHNR and FQNEAQ (reference sequence). V trimming: 5 bases; J trimming: 4 bases; junction bases outside the gene matches: 6. This CDR3 is 14 amino acids long. The CDR3 DNA sequence: TGTGCCAGCAGCCCAAGGGACAGGGAATACGAGCAGTACTTC. This encodes CASSPRDREYEQYF.